This TCR beta chain was identified in a study of blood T cell repertoires in COVID-19. Study details: Sites across the United States, Italy and Spain contributed samples from acute and convalescent COVID-19. Sources were T cells, B-cell-depleted T cells, or PBMCs; the material itself was cDNA or gDNA.

All recovered Cohort 3 donors got two negative PCRs, got clearance, or saw symptom resolution. Authors' data handling: The authors estimated nucleated cell counts from reference gene primer amplification. Libraries were prepared by immunoSEQ multiplex PCR; TCRdb keeps only in-frame clonotypes and omits some of them. The DNA gave D and trimming, while V, J and clone size come from that table. The sample includes under 200,000 clones, 85% to 90% of them seen just once. The trim removed 2 bases at V and 8 bases at J, leaving 7 bases unmatched. The CDR3 length is 14 residues. Germline assignment: CDR1 SGHTA and CDR2 FQGTGA.

The clonotype was recovered from a woman between 45 and 65 years old who had recovered from COVID-19. Sequenced input: PBMCs or T cells enriched from blood (not recorded which). V gene TRBV7-3 combines with J gene TRBJ1-2; TRBD1 agrees at 8 bases. In DNA form, the CDR3 reads TGTGCCAGCAGCTTAGACAGGGGAAAGCGGGGCTACACCTTC. Translated, it gives CASSLDRGKRGYTF.